These 21 T cell receptor beta chains originate from one sample sequenced in a study of CXCR3-negative and CXCR3-positive naive CD8 T cells. Study-wide findings and caveats: Compared with CXCR3-negative naive cells, CXCR3-positive naive cells showed more hydrophobic TRB CDR3s.

UMI-labeled TRB cDNA libraries were prepared by 5' RACE. TCRdb re-called the 5' RACE reads and catalogs CDR3 proteins one per entry, DNA excluded. The table lists under 150,000 distinct CDR3 sequences. These TCRs' antigens remain unknown. The sample comprised naive CXCR3+ CD8+ T cells from blood. Subset reported: CD45RO-CCR7+CD27+CD95- naive CD8+ T cells expressing CXCR3 (TNR3+). The source is a human donor in good health. Some clones in this sample may be carry-over from other donors' samples.

V usage is TRBV11-3 and J usage is TRBJ2-1; with no DNA, the TCRdb D assignment of TRBD2 cannot be verified. The CDR3 extends over 16 amino acids. Per the germline V gene, CDR1 is SGHNT and CDR2 is YENEEA. CDR3 in amino acids: CASSLRTSGTYNEQFF.

This chain links TRBV7-2 with TRBJ1-1; TCRdb outputs TRBD1, but without DNA this stays unchecked. The CDR3 spans 15 residues. Per germline, CDR1 SGHTA and CDR2 FQGNSA. This CDR3 reads CASSPQTGMNTEAFF.

The chain carries TRBV15 and TRBJ2-1. The CDR3 sequence is 13 residues long. The germline V gene encodes CDR1 LNHNV and CDR2 YYDKDF (reference sequence). The CDR3 reads CATSRPMDNEQFF.

The V and J genes are TRBV5-1 and TRBJ2-3. The CDR3 extends over 15 amino acids. The germline V gene has CDR1 SGHRS and CDR2 YFSETQ. The CDR3 reads CASSWIQASADTQYF.

The chain recombines TRBV7-9 with TRBJ1-2; the TCRdb D gene call, TRBD1, has no DNA to confirm it. The CDR3 is 15 amino acids. Germline V gene lookup returns CDR1 SEHNR and CDR2 FQNEAQ (reference sequence). The CDR3 reads CASSRPGTGAYGYTF.

V is TRBV12-3 or TRBV12-4 and J is TRBJ2-1; absent DNA, TCRdb's TRBD2 call cannot be checked. The CDR3 has 15 residues. CDR3: CASSPPSGGAVEQFF.

This chain links TRBV20-1 with TRBJ1-2. CDR3 length equals 16 residues. In germline, CDR1 is DFQATT, CDR2 SNEGSKA (reference sequence). CDR3 protein: CSARDFDFAENYGYTF.

The chain joins TRBV25-1 to TRBJ1-4; TCRdb selects TRBD1, and the lack of DNA leaves this call unchecked. This CDR3 region has 14 residues. Germline lookup yields CDR1 MGHDK and CDR2 SYGVNS. The CDR3 is CASSEWGQSEKLFF.

The chain is built from TRBV29-1 and TRBJ2-1; the TCRdb D gene call, TRBD1, has no DNA to confirm it. The CDR3 spans 15 residues. The germline V gene has CDR1 SQVTM and CDR2 ANQGSEA. The CDR3 sequence is CSVEPQGVPYNEQFF.

This chain links TRBV7-7 with TRBJ2-4; TCRdb's D gene call, TRBD1, goes unchecked for lack of DNA. Germline CDR1 SSHAT, CDR2 FNYEAQ (reference sequence). This CDR3 has 13 amino acids. The chain's CDR3 is CASSSRQGDIQYF. The full variable domain, in which reference TRBV7-7 and TRBJ2-4 provide the parts outside the CDR3, is GAGVSQSPRYKVTKRGQDVTLRCDPISSHATLYWYQQALGQGPEFLTYFNYEAQPDKSGLPSDRFSAERPEGSISTLTIQRTEQRDSAMYRCASSSRQGDIQYFGAGTRLSVL.

The V gene is TRBV7-2, the J gene TRBJ1-1; TCRdb lists TRBD1, though no DNA is available to test this call. This CDR3 spans 14 amino acids. CDR1 and CDR2 (germline): SGHTA, FQGNSA. The CDR3 reads CASSPTPDLRRAFF.

The chain carries TRBV28 and TRBJ1-5. Germline loops: CDR1 MDHEN, CDR2 SYDVKM. The CDR3 runs to 11 residues. CDR3 region: CASSQDQPQHF. The whole variable domain, remainder taken from reference TRBV28 and TRBJ1-5, is DVKVTQSSRYLVKRTGEKVFLECVQDMDHENMFWYRQDPGLGLRLIYFSYDVKMKEKGDIPEGYSVSREKKERFSLILESASTNQTSMYLCASSQDQPQHFGDGTRLSIL.

The rearrangement uses TRBV5-1 and TRBJ2-3; lacking DNA, the TRBD1 call made by TCRdb goes unchecked. The CDR3 consists of 14 residues. Germline CDR1 is SGHRS and CDR2 is YFSETQ. This CDR3 is CASSWTGGTDTQYF.

The V gene is TRBV7-8, the J gene TRBJ2-2. The length of the CDR3 is 14 residues. Germline V gives CDR1 SGHVS, CDR2 FQNEAQ. The CDR3 is CASSLKASTGELFF.

V and J are TRBV12-3 or TRBV12-4 and TRBJ1-2; as DNA is missing, the TRBD1 call by TCRdb cannot be tested. This CDR3 has 14 residues. Here the CDR3 reads CASSFSGTSDGYTF.

The V and J genes are TRBV6-6 and TRBJ1-1; TCRdb's assignment of TRBD1 cannot be checked, as there is no DNA. The CDR3 totals 16 residues. The germline CDR1 and CDR2 sequences are MNHNY and SVGAGI (reference sequence). The CDR3 reads CASSHRPGQGRTEAFF.

V and J are TRBV29-1 and TRBJ2-3; checking the TCRdb D call of TRBD1 is not possible without DNA. Germline V gene sequence: CDR1 SQVTM, CDR2 ANQGSEA. The CDR3 has 14 residues. The chain's CDR3 is CSVPRGQAGDTQYF.

The chain carries TRBV12-3 or TRBV12-4 and TRBJ1-1. The CDR3 has 15 amino acids. The CDR3 loop is CASSLGNSWATEAFF.

The chain couples TRBV5-1 to TRBJ1-1; lacking DNA, the TRBD1 call made by TCRdb goes unchecked. This CDR3 region has 14 residues. Germline CDR1 and CDR2: SGHRS and YFSETQ. The CDR3: CASSMDRTNTEAFF.

The chain is built from TRBV18 and TRBJ2-2; the TCRdb call, TRBD1, lacks DNA for checking. The CDR3 length is 15 residues. CDR1 is KGHSH and CDR2 is LQKENI in the germline V gene. The CDR3 sequence: CASSPGQINTGELFF.

This rearrangement joins TRBV7-2 to TRBJ2-7; TCRdb calls TRBD1, which cannot be checked without DNA. Looked up from germline, CDR1 is SGHTA and CDR2 is FQGNSA. The CDR3 has 16 amino acids. CDR3 region: CASSPGGSGSSYEQYF.